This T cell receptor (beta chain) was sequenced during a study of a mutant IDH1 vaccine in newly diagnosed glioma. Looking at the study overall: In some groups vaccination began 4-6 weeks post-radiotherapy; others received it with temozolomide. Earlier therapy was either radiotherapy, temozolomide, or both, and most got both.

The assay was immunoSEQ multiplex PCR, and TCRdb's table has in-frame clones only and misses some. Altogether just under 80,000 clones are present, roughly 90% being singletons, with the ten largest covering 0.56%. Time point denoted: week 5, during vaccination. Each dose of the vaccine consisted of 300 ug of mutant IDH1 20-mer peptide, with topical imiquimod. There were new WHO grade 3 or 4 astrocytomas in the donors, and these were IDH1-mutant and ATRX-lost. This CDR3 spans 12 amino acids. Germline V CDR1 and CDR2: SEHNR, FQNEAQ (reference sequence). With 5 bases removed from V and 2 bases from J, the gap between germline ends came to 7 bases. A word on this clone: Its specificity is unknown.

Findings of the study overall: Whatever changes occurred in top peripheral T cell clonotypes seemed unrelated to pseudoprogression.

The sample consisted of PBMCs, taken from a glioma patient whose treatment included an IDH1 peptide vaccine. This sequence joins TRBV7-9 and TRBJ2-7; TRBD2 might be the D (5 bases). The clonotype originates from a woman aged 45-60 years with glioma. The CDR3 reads CASSRGTYEQYF. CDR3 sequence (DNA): TGTGCCAGCAGCCGGGGAACCTACGAGCAGTACTTC.